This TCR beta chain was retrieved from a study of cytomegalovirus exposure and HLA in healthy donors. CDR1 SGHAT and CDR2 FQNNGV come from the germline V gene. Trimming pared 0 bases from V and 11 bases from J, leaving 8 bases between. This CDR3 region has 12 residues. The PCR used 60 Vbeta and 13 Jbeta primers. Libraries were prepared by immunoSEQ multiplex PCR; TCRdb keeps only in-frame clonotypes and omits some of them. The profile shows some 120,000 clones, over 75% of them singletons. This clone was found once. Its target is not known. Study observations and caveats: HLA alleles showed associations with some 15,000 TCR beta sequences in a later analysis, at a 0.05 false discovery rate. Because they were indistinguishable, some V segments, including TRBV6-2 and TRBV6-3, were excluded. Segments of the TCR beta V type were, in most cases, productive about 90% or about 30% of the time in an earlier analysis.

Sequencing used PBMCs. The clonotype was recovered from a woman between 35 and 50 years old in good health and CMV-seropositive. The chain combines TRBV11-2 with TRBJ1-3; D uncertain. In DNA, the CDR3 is TGTGCCAGCAGCTTAGAGGCAATCCCCATATATTTT. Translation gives CASSLEAIPIYF.